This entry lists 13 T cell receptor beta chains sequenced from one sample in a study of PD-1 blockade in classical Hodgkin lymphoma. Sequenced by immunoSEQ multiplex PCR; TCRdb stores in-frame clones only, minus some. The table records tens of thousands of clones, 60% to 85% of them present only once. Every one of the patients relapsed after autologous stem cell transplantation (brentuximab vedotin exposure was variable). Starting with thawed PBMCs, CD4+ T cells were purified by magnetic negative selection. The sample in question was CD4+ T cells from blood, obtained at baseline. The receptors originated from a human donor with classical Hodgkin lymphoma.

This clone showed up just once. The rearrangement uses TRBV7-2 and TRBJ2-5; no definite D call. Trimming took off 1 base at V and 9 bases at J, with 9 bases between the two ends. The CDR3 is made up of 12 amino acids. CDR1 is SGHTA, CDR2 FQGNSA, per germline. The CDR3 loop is CASSLDGFSQYF. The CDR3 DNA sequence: TGTGCCAGCAGCTTAGATGGGTTTTCCCAGTACTTC.

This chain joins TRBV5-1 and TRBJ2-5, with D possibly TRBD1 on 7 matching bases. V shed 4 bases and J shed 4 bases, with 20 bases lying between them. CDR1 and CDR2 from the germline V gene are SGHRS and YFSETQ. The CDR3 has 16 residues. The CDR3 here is CASSRLGGGGLETQYF. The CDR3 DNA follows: TGCGCCAGCAGCCGGTTAGGAGGGGGCGGCTTAGAGACCCAGTACTTC.

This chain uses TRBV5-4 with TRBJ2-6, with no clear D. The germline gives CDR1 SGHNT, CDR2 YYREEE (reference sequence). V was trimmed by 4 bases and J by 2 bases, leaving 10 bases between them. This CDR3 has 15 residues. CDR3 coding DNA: TGTGCCAGCAGCCCCCCTGAGGCTGGGGCCAACGTCCTGACTTTC. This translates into CASSPPEAGANVLTF.

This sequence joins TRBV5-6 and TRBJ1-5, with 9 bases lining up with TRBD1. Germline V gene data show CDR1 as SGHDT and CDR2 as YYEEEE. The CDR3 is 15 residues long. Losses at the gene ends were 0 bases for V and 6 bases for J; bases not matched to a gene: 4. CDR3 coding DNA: TGTGCCAGCAGCTTGGCACAGGGGGCTCTTCAGCCCCAGCATTTT. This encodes CASSLAQGALQPQHF.

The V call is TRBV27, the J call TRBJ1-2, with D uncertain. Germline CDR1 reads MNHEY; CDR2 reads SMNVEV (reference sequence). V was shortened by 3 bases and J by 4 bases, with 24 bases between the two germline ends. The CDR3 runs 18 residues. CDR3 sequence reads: CASSLKTDEAYPSYGYTF. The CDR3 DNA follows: TGTGCCAGCAGTTTGAAAACAGATGAAGCCTACCCTTCCTATGGCTACACCTTC.

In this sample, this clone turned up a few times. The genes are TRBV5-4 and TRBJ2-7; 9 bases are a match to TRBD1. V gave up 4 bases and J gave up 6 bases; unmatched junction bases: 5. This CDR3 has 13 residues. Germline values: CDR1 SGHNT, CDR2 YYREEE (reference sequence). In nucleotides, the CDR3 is TGTGCCAGCAGCCCGGACAGGGGACGCGAGCAGTACTTC. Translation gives CASSPDRGREQYF.

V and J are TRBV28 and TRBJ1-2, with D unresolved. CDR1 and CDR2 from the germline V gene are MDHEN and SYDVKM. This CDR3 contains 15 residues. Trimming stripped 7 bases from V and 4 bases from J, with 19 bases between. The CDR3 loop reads CASISGGSPSYGYTF. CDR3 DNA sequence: TGTGCCAGCATCTCGGGAGGTAGCCCCTCCTATGGCTACACCTTC.

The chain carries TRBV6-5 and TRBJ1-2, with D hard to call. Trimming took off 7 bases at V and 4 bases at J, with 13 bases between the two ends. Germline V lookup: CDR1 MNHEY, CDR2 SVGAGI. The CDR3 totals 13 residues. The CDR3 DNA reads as TGTGCCAGCACTCCGGAGCTTTCCTATGGCTACACCTTC. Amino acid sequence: CASTPELSYGYTF.

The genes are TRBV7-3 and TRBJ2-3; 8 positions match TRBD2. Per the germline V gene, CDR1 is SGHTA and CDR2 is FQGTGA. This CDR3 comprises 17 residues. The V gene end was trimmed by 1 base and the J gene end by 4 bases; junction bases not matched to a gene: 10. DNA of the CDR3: TGTGCCAGCAGCTTAAATGGGCGGGCGGGGGGCCCAGATACGCAGTATTTT. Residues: CASSLNGRAGGPDTQYF.

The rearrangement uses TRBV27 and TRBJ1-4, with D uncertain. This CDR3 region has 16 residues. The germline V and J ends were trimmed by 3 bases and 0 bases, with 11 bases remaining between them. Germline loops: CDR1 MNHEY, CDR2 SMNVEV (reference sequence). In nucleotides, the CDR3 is TGTGCCAGCAGTTTTACAGTGGGTGCAACTAATGAAAAACTGTTTTTT. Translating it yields CASSFTVGATNEKLFF. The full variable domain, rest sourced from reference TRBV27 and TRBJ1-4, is EAQVTQNPRYLITVTGKKLTVTCSQNMNHEYMSWYRQDPGLGLRQIYYSMNVEVTDKGDVPEGYKVSRKEKRNFPLILESPSPNQTSLYFCASSFTVGATNEKLFFGSGTQLSVL.

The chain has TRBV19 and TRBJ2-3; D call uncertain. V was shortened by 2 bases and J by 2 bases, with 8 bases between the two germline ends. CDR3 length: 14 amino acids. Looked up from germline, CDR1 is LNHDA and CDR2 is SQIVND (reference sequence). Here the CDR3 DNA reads TGTGCCAGTAGTATAAGCGAGAACACAGATACGCAGTATTTT. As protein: CASSISENTDTQYF.

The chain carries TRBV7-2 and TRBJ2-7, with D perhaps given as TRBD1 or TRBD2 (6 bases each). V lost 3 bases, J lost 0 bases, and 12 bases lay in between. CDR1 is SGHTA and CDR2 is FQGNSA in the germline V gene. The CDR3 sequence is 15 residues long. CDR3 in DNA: TGTGCCAGCAGCTTGGAGGGGGTCAGCTCCTACGAGCAGTACTTC. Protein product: CASSLEGVSSYEQYF.

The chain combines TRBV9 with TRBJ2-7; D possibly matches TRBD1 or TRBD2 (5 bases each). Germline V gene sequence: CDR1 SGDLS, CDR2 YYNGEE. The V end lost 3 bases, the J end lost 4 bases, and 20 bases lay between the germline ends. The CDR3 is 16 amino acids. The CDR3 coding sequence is TGTGCCAGCAGCGCCGGGTTGGGGCGGGCTCCGTACGAGCAGTACTTC. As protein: CASSAGLGRAPYEQYF.